Included here is one T cell receptor (beta chain) sequence, with context. Its target is not known. Germline V gives CDR1 SNHLY, CDR2 FYNNEI. V was pared by 11 bases and J by 2 bases, with 9 bases of the junction left unmatched. The CDR3 sequence is 13 residues long. The entry originates in a study of cytomegalovirus exposure and HLA in healthy donors. Study-wide results and caveats: The majority of TCR sequences were rare, yet some public TCRs appeared in many donors.

Here immunoSEQ multiplex PCR was the method, and the copy in TCRdb shows in-frame clones only, minus some. The table includes over 200,000 clones, less than 90% detected once. This rearrangement joins TRBV2 to TRBJ2-7; 7 positions match TRBD1. The sequence came from a woman aged 18-29 years in good health and CMV-seronegative. Sequencing was performed on PBMCs. In nucleotides, the CDR3 is TGTGCCGGAGCCGGGACAGAGCCCTACGAGCAGTACTTC. This translates into CAGAGTEPYEQYF.